Described below is a single T cell receptor beta chain sequence and its context. Its antigen is undetermined. Using immunoSEQ multiplex PCR, the repertoire was profiled, and TCRdb retains in-frame clones only, with some absent. The sample has around 60,000 clones; approximately 84% are singletons. Germline CDR1 and CDR2: LNHDA and SQIVND (reference sequence). This CDR3 has 14 amino acids. V shed 5 bases and J shed 5 bases, with 15 bases lying between them. This sample stems from a study of OX40 agonist ivuxolimab in advanced cancers. Study information: Patients received intravenous ivuxolimab every 2 weeks at 0.01 to 10 mg/kg. Treatment received earlier with anti-PD-1, anti-PD-L1 or anti-CTLA-4 agents was allowed, and more than 30% had some. Study findings and constraints: Both blood CD4+ and CD8+ T cells showed clonal growth by week 6 at 0.1 to 3.0 mg/kg.

This receptor was obtained from an adult with an advanced solid tumor such as melanoma, head and neck, liver or kidney cancer. Sequences were derived from CD4+ or CD8+ T cells sorted from blood, sampled in a trial of the OX40 agonist ivuxolimab. V usage is TRBV19 and J usage is TRBJ2-5; D is perhaps TRBD1 (6 bases). The CDR3 bases are TGTGCCAGTAGTGCATTACAGGGACCGGAGACCCAGTACTTC. The encoded protein is CASSALQGPETQYF.